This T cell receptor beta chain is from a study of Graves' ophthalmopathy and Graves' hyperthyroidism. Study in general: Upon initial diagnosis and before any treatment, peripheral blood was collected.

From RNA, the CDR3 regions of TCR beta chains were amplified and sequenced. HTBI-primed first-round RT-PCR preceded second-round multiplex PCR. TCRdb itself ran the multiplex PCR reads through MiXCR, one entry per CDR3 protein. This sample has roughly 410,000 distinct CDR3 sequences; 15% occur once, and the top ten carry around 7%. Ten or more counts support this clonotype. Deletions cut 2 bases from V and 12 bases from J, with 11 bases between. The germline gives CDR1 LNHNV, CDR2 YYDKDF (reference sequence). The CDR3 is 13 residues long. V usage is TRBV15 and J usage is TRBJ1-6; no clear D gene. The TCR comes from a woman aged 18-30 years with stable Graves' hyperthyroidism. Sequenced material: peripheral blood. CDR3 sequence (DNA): TGTGCCACCAGCAGAAGTTTGGAAGGACCCCTCCACTTT. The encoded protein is CATSRSLEGPLHF.